These 2 T cell receptor beta chains came from one sample sequenced in a study of cytomegalovirus exposure and HLA in healthy donors. The study ran its PCR with 60 Vbeta and 13 Jbeta primers. Generated by immunoSEQ multiplex PCR, the TCRdb table keeps only in-frame clones and is missing some. Of 150,000 to 200,000 clones listed, about four fifths were seen once; the top ten hold 4.8%. Specimen: PBMCs. These receptors were collected from a man between 18 and 29 years old in good health and CMV-seronegative.

The sample holds one count of this clone. The rearrangement joins TRBV27 to TRBJ2-1; 7 bases agree with TRBD1. The CDR3 length is 14 residues. V lost 3 bases and J lost 5; bases outside the gene matches: 4. Per the germline V gene, CDR1 is MNHEY and CDR2 is SMNVEV (reference sequence). The CDR3 reads CASSLSGTDNEQFF. The CDR3 nucleotides are TGTGCCAGCAGTTTGTCCGGGACAGACAATGAGCAGTTCTTC.

J is TRBJ1-1 and V is TRBV28; D not certain. Per germline, CDR1 MDHEN and CDR2 SYDVKM. Between the trimmed V and J ends, which lost 4 bases and 0 bases, there was a span of 6 bases. This CDR3 comprises 13 residues. The CDR3 DNA reads TGTGCCAGCAGTTCCGTTCTGAACACTGAAGCTTTCTTT. It yields the protein CASSSVLNTEAFF.